The rows below give T cell receptor beta chains drawn from one sample of a study of shared clonotypes between healthy human individuals. This table comes from immunoSEQ multiplex PCR, and its TCRdb copy is limited to in-frame clones, with some not included. Counted here are about 670,000 clones, roughly 70% occurring once; the ten biggest clones make up roughly 1.8%. Input material: memory CD4+ T cells sorted from blood. The receptors stem from a woman aged 25 to 39 in good health. Both conserved end residues are part of each CDR3. Fields, in order: D gene, V gene, J gene, clone size, CDR3 protein, CDR3 DNA. A D gene is named only where the DNA matches it firmly. Expanded clones are given a class, and other clones once, few, many or no size at all.

-	TRBV5-1	TRBJ1-1	-	CASSPFPDSLNTEAFF	TGCGCCAGCAGCCCATTCCCGGACAGTCTGAACACTGAAGCTTTCTTT
-	TRBV5-1	TRBJ1-1	-	CASSHSQRNTEAFF	TGCGCCAGCAGCCACAGCCAGAGGAACACTGAAGCTTTCTTT
-	TRBV27	TRBJ2-5	-	CASSLRGAETQYF	TGTGCCAGCAGTTTGAGGGGCGCAGAGACCCAGTACTTC
TRBD1	TRBV18	TRBJ1-2	medium-sized	CASSRGQGTDGYTF	TGTGCCAGCTCACGGGGACAGGGGACAGATGGCTACACCTTC
TRBD2	TRBV25-1	TRBJ2-1	once	CASSARGSGSYEQFF	TGTGCCAGCAGTGCCCGCGGTAGCGGGAGCTATGAGCAGTTCTTC
TRBD1	TRBV6-1	TRBJ1-2	-	CASSGQGDYGYTF	TGTGCCAGCAGTGGACAGGGTGACTATGGCTACACCTTC
-	TRBV27	TRBJ1-1	-	CASSPRKQGAEAFF	TGTGCCAGCAGTCCGCGCAAACAGGGCGCTGAAGCTTTCTTT
-	TRBV19	TRBJ2-3	-	CATEGGASTDTQYF	TGTGCCACCGAAGGAGGGGCTAGCACAGATACGCAGTATTTT
-	TRBV18	TRBJ2-1	many	CASSPNPGPEQFF	TGTGCCAGCTCACCAAATCCTGGACCGGAGCAGTTCTTC
TRBD1	TRBV28	TRBJ1-1	few	CASSRPDRGHTEAFF	TGTGCCAGCAGCAGGCCGGACAGGGGGCACACTGAAGCTTTCTTT
-	TRBV2	TRBJ1-5	many	CASSEDYDNQPQHF	TGTGCCAGCAGTGAAGATTATGACAATCAGCCCCAGCATTTT
-	TRBV5-1	TRBJ1-1	-	CASSMTENTEAFF	TGCGCCAGCAGCATGACGGAGAACACTGAAGCTTTCTTT
-	TRBV15	TRBJ2-3	-	CATSRNRDTDTQYF	TGTGCCACCAGCAGAAATAGGGACACAGATACGCAGTATTTT
-	TRBV25-1	TRBJ1-3	-	CASREKGSSGNTIYF	TGTGCCAGCAGAGAGAAAGGTAGCTCTGGAAACACCATATATTTT
-	TRBV7-2	TRBJ2-5	once	CASSPNAASRSTGETQYF	TGTGCCAGCAGCCCGAATGCAGCGTCAAGGTCGACCGGAGAGACCCAGTACTTC
TRBD2	TRBV7-2	TRBJ2-7	-	CASSLFFGGSPSEQYF	TGTGCCAGCAGCTTATTTTTCGGCGGGAGCCCCTCCGAGCAGTACTTC
-	TRBV6-6	TRBJ2-7	-	CASSYEVRATYEQYF	TGTGCCAGCAGCTACGAGGTGAGAGCTACCTACGAGCAGTACTTC